The 28 T cell receptor beta chains below all came from one sample that was sequenced in a study of CD8 T cells in Susac syndrome. Random hexamers were used to reverse transcribe about 0.5 to 1 ug of RNA. TCRdb redid the calling of the immunoSEQ multiplex PCR reads with MiXCR, one entry per CDR3 protein. The table includes roughly 80,000 distinct CDR3 sequences, about 92% detected once. Sequencing was performed on CD4+ T cells from PBMCs. Receptors originate from a human donor with Susac syndrome.

The chain links TRBV20-1 to TRBJ1-2; no clear D gene. Trimming removed 5 bases at V and 4 bases at J, with 8 bases between. Looked up from germline, CDR1 is DFQATT and CDR2 is SNEGSKA (reference sequence). CDR3 length: 11 amino acids. In nucleotides, the CDR3 is TGCAGTGCTGGCCAATCCTATGGCTACACCTTC. Its protein is CSAGQSYGYTF.

The genes are TRBV18 and TRBJ2-7, with D maybe TRBD1 (6 bases). V was trimmed by 6 bases and J by 3 bases, leaving 12 bases between them. Germline V gene data show CDR1 as KGHSH and CDR2 as LQKENI. The CDR3 has 13 amino acids. CDR3 bases: TGTGCCAGCTCCCCCGGACAGTACTACGAGCAGTACTTC. Encoded protein: CASSPGQYYEQYF.

This chain connects TRBV6-5 to TRBJ2-1; weak D call: TRBD1 (7 bases). V was pared by 1 base and J by 0 bases, with 19 bases between. The length of the CDR3 is 19 residues. Germline loops: CDR1 MNHEY, CDR2 SVGAGI. The CDR3 here is CASSYWGVGQENSYNEQFF. The CDR3 DNA follows: TGTGCCAGCAGTTACTGGGGGGTCGGACAGGAGAACTCCTACAATGAGCAGTTCTTC.

The chain carries TRBV9 and TRBJ2-7; weak D call: TRBD2 (7 bases). Between the trimmed V and J ends, which lost 0 bases and 0 bases, there was a span of 19 bases. CDR1 is SGDLS, CDR2 YYNGEE, per germline. There are 18 residues in the CDR3. CDR3 coding DNA: TGTGCCAGCAGCGTAGGCCGGGGGGCGCGTGCCAGCTCCTACGAGCAGTACTTC. Residues: CASSVGRGARASSYEQYF.

The V and J genes are TRBV15 and TRBJ2-7; D is undetermined. Germline-derived CDR1 and CDR2 are LNHNV and YYDKDF (reference sequence). The CDR3 extends over 12 amino acids. V shed 3 bases and J shed 5 bases, with 8 bases lying between them. The CDR3 reads CATSSLGNEQYF. The CDR3, as DNA: TGTGCCACCAGCAGTTTGGGGAACGAGCAGTACTTC.

The gene calls are TRBV5-1 and TRBJ2-1, with D tentatively TRBD2 (6 bases). Germline V gives CDR1 SGHRS, CDR2 YFSETQ. This CDR3 contains 14 residues. Trimming stripped 4 bases from V and 4 bases from J, with 12 bases between. The CDR3 nucleotides are TGCGCCAGCAGCCCCGGGAGTGGATACAATGAGCAGTTCTTC. Residues: CASSPGSGYNEQFF.

V gene TRBV23-1 combines with J gene TRBJ2-7; D gene unclear. TRBV23-1 is marked as an open reading frame, function uncertain. This CDR3 has 13 residues. V was shortened by 1 base and J by 2 bases, with 6 bases between the two germline ends. CDR3 loop: CASSQCGAYEQYF. The DNA of the CDR3 is TGCGCCAGCAGTCAATGCGGAGCCTACGAGCAGTACTTC.

This clonotype turned up a few times. This rearrangement joins TRBV7-8 to TRBJ1-2; TRBD1 is a possible D gene (6 bases). Trimming left V 5 bases short and J 8 bases short, with 15 bases between. CDR1 and CDR2 from the germline V gene are SGHVS and FQNEAQ. The CDR3 is 13 residues long. Here the CDR3 reads CASSPINRDGYTF. DNA for the CDR3: TGTGCCAGCAGCCCGATCAACAGGGACGGCTACACCTTC.

Of note for this clonotype: An end of the junction differs from the germline gene, which may be a read error. V is TRBV7-7 and J is TRBJ2-5, with D unresolved. This CDR3 region has 13 residues. Germline CDR1 and CDR2: SSHAT and FNYEAQ (reference sequence). The CDR3 DNA follows: TGTGCTAGCAGCTTAATTAGGGAAGAGACCCAGTACTTC. Encoded protein: CASSLIREETQYF.

This chain links TRBV14 with TRBJ2-7; D might be TRBD1 or TRBD2, each matching 5 bases. Germline V gene data show CDR1 as SGHDN and CDR2 as FVKESK. CDR3 size: 17 residues. V lost 4 bases to trimming and J lost 2 bases, with 21 bases between them. The CDR3 spells CASSPGSRIAHTYEQYF. The CDR3 DNA reads TGTGCCAGCAGCCCAGGGTCGAGAATAGCGCACACCTACGAGCAGTACTTC.

The chain uses TRBV28 and TRBJ2-5; tentatively, D is TRBD2 (6 bases). This CDR3 is built from 14 residues. Per the germline V gene, CDR1 is MDHEN and CDR2 is SYDVKM. Trimming took 2 bases from V and 7 from J, leaving 14 bases between them. CDR3 region: CASSLPSGGRTQYF. DNA of the CDR3: TGTGCCAGCAGTTTACCAAGCGGAGGGCGGACCCAGTACTTC.

The table lists this clonotype with a few counts. The chain couples TRBV4-3 to TRBJ2-1; TRBD1 matches 7 bases. Germline loops: CDR1 LGHNA, CDR2 YSLEER. The ends lost 4 bases at V and 6 bases at J; junction bases unmatched: 3. This CDR3 comprises 13 residues. The CDR3 DNA reads TGCGCCAGCAGCCTCAGACAGGGCAATGAGCAGTTCTTC. Protein product: CASSLRQGNEQFF.

The chain carries TRBV27 and TRBJ2-1, with TRBD1 as a possible D gene (6 bases). The germline V gene encodes CDR1 MNHEY and CDR2 SMNVEV (reference sequence). The length of the CDR3 is 18 residues. Trimming stripped 2 bases from V and 2 bases from J, with 19 bases between. CDR3 in amino acids: CASSLDRSVRGTYNEQFF. The DNA for the CDR3 is TGTGCCAGCAGTTTAGACAGGTCTGTTAGAGGAACCTACAATGAGCAGTTCTTC.

This clonotype has only a few counts. This chain uses TRBV10-3 with TRBJ1-5, with unresolved D. V was cut by 3 bases and J by 1 base, with 4 bases left in between. CDR1 and CDR2 (germline): ENHRY, SYGVKD. This CDR3 has 13 amino acids. CDR3 region: CAISDQSNQPQHF. Here the CDR3 DNA reads TGTGCCATCAGTGATCAAAGCAATCAGCCCCAGCATTTT.

This chain joins TRBV28 and TRBJ2-3; D is ambiguous. V lost 8 bases to trimming and J lost 2 bases, with 17 bases between them. The CDR3 is made up of 15 amino acids. Germline assignment: CDR1 MDHEN and CDR2 SYDVKM. The CDR3 DNA follows: TGTGCCAGCGGCCTCACAAGAACAGTCACAGATACGCAGTATTTT. Protein sequence: CASGLTRTVTDTQYF.

This chain connects TRBV6-6 to TRBJ2-2; TRBD1 agrees at 9 bases. With 0 bases clipped from V and 7 bases from J, the junction kept 6 bases outside the gene matches. The CDR3 length is 16 residues. CDR1 is MNHNY, CDR2 SVGAGI, per germline (reference sequence). This chain's CDR3 is CASSYSGTGLRGELFF. The CDR3 DNA sequence: TGTGCCAGCAGTTACTCCGGGACAGGGTTACGCGGGGAGCTGTTTTTT.

This clonotype occurred once. The V and J genes are TRBV18 and TRBJ2-1; D ambiguous. Between the trimmed V and J ends, which lost 3 bases and 1 base, there was a span of 22 bases. The CDR3 extends over 19 amino acids. Germline CDR1 reads KGHSH; CDR2 reads LQKENI. Written as DNA, the CDR3 is TGTGCCAGCTCACCTTTGGCCCTTCGAACCAATAAATCCTACAATGAGCAGTTCTTC. It encodes CASSPLALRTNKSYNEQFF.

J is TRBJ2-3 and V is TRBV27, with 8 positions matching TRBD1. V was clipped by 1 base and J by 4 bases; unmatched bases: 7. The CDR3 consists of 16 residues. The germline CDR1 and CDR2 sequences are MNHEY and SMNVEV (reference sequence). This CDR3 is CASSLYWDRIADTQYF. DNA for the CDR3: TGTGCCAGCAGTTTATATTGGGACAGGATAGCAGATACGCAGTATTTT.

This rearrangement joins TRBV19 to TRBJ2-1; no clear D gene. V lost 0 bases and J lost 0, with 9 bases in between. The V gene's germline CDR1 is LNHDA and CDR2 SQIVND (reference sequence). This CDR3 has 16 residues. The CDR3 coding sequence is TGTGCCAGTAGTATAGACCGCCTTAGCTCCTACAATGAGCAGTTCTTC. This codes for CASSIDRLSSYNEQFF.

The rearrangement links TRBV7-2 to TRBJ2-1, with 9 bases aligning to TRBD2. This CDR3 is built from 16 residues. The V segment lost 1 base and the J segment 8 bases; nucleotides outside the gene matches: 9. Germline V gene lookup returns CDR1 SGHTA and CDR2 FQGNSA. CDR3 bases: TGTGCCAGCAGCTTAGTCCCTAGCGGGGACTTGGATGAGCAGTTCTTC. This translates into CASSLVPSGDLDEQFF.

The CDR3 DNA sequence: TGTGCCACCAGCACCGACGACCTTTCCTACAATGAGCAGTTCTTC. This codes for CATSTDDLSYNEQFF. The genes are TRBV24-1 and TRBJ2-1, with D unclear. The CDR3 consists of 15 residues. Trimming pared 7 bases from V and 1 base from J, leaving 13 bases between. Germline V gene lookup returns CDR1 KGHDR and CDR2 SFDVKD.

The chain uses TRBV20-1 and TRBJ1-2; D gene ambiguous. Germline values: CDR1 DFQATT, CDR2 SNEGSKA (reference sequence). There are 12 residues in the CDR3. Trimming removed 3 bases at V and 4 bases at J, with 9 bases between. CDR3 residues: CSARTQAYGYTF. The CDR3 DNA reads TGCAGTGCTAGGACCCAGGCCTATGGCTACACCTTC.

The chain links TRBV7-8 to TRBJ2-2, with unresolved D. The germline V and J ends were trimmed by 3 bases and 3 bases, with 2 bases remaining between them. The CDR3 runs to 12 residues. Germline CDR1 SGHVS, CDR2 FQNEAQ. The CDR3 loop is CASSFHTGELFF. The CDR3 nucleotides are TGTGCCAGCAGCTTTCACACCGGGGAGCTGTTTTTT. The full variable domain, rest sourced from reference TRBV7-8 and TRBJ2-2, is GAGVSQSPRYKVAKRGQDVALRCDPISGHVSLFWYQQALGQGPEFLTYFQNEAQLDKSGLPSDRFFAERPEGSVSTLKIQRTQQEDSAVYLCASSFHTGELFFGEGSRLTVL.

V gene TRBV9 combines with J gene TRBJ2-2; 11 nucleotides agree with TRBD2. Germline V gives CDR1 SGDLS, CDR2 YYNGEE. This CDR3 region has 16 residues. V lost 3 bases to trimming and J lost 6 bases; unmatched junction nucleotides: 7. CDR3 in amino acids: CASSETSGSHAGELFF. The CDR3 DNA is TGTGCCAGCAGCGAAACTAGCGGGAGTCATGCCGGGGAGCTGTTTTTT. The full variable domain, completed using reference TRBV9 and TRBJ2-2, is DSGVTQTPKHLITATGQRVTLRCSPRSGDLSVYWYQQSLDQGLQFLIQYYNGEERAKGNILERFSAQQFPDLHSELNLSSLELGDSALYFCASSETSGSHAGELFFGEGSRLTVL.

This clonotype was counted once. The chain carries TRBV7-9 and TRBJ1-4; unclear D gene. The V end lost 4 bases, the J end lost 12 bases, and 21 bases lay between the germline ends. Germline CDR1 SEHNR, CDR2 FQNEAQ (reference sequence). The CDR3 is 15 amino acids. The chain's CDR3 is CASSSHNPLAGELFF. CDR3 in DNA: TGTGCCAGCAGCTCACACAATCCCCTGGCCGGAGAACTGTTTTTT.

In this sample, this clonotype turned up once. Likely a read error: the CDR3 ends without its conserved phenylalanine or tryptophan. The V and J genes are TRBV29-1 and TRBJ2-1; TRBD2 agrees at 12 bases. Trimming cost V 7 bases and J 4 bases; bases outside gene matches: 5. The CDR3 has 14 residues. The germline V gene encodes CDR1 SQVTM and CDR2 ANQGSEA. CDR3 protein: CSGLAGGRYNEQFL. In DNA, the CDR3 is TGCAGCGGCCTAGCGGGAGGGCGATACAATGAGCAGTTCTTA.

J is TRBJ2-7 and V is TRBV27, with D uncertain. The germline V and J ends were trimmed by 0 bases and 5 bases, with 8 bases remaining between them. This CDR3 contains 13 residues. Germline CDR1 MNHEY, CDR2 SMNVEV (reference sequence). The CDR3 protein is CASSLSGLDEQYF. CDR3 sequence (DNA): TGTGCCAGCAGTTTATCTGGCTTGGACGAGCAGTACTTC.

The CDR3 bases are TGTGCCAGCAGTTACTCGACGGCAGCGATGAGCTCCTATAATTCACCCCTCCACTTT. Encoded protein: CASSYSTAAMSSYNSPLHF. V and J are TRBV6-5 and TRBJ1-6; D not resolved. The CDR3 has 19 residues. Germline V gene sequence: CDR1 MNHEY, CDR2 SVGAGI. Trimming removed 0 bases at V and 0 bases at J, with 15 bases between.